Shown below are 21 T cell receptor beta chains from a single sample sequenced in a study of patients and donors after allogeneic stem cell transplantation (dated by TCRdb to the early 2020s). To prepare the library, RT-PCR was applied. Reads for this sample came from a NextSeq 550. The raw public data were reprocessed by TCRdb itself: fastp quality trimming at Q25, MiXCR clonotype calling, in-frame beta chains only. Rows matching on CDR3 protein sequence are summarized as one entry with the most common DNA and genes. The sample has roughly 250,000 distinct CDR3 sequences on record, 13% to 15% of them singletons. Around 10% of the sample lies in the top ten. Sequencing was carried out using blood, either unsorted or a sorted T cell fraction (not recorded which). Every receptor here comes from a human donor who was either an allogeneic HSCT recipient or a stem cell or donor lymphocyte infusion donor (not recorded which). It is not recorded whose cells these are; they may come from a transplant donor.

This clonotype turned up a few times. The chain carries TRBV13 and TRBJ2-7; D is unclear. V was trimmed by 0 bases and J by 2 bases, leaving 14 bases between them. CDR3 length equals 16 residues. Germline V gives CDR1 PRHDT, CDR2 FYEKMQ (reference sequence). For the CDR3, the DNA is TGTGCCAGCAGCTTAGGCCCCTGGGGTTCCACCTACGAGCAGTACTTC. Translation gives CASSLGPWGSTYEQYF.

The CDR3 protein is CASSFEGGLGANVLTF. The CDR3 DNA sequence: TGTGCCAGCAGCTTTGAAGGGGGCTTGGGGGCCAACGTCCTGACTTTC. The chain joins TRBV5-6 to TRBJ2-6; 7 nucleotides align to TRBD1. The ends lost 2 bases at V and 4 bases at J; junction bases unmatched: 6. The CDR3 runs to 16 residues. Germline-derived CDR1 and CDR2 are SGHDT and YYEEEE.

CDR3 DNA sequence: TGTGCCAGCACACGGATACAAGAGACCCAGTACTTC. Its translation: CASTRIQETQYF. This chain uses TRBV6-1 with TRBJ2-5; D not certain. V was cut by 7 bases and J by 2 bases, with 8 bases left in between. The CDR3 loop spans 12 amino acids. From germline, CDR1 is MNHNS and CDR2 SASEGT.

The chain has TRBV21-1 and TRBJ1-1; TRBD1, the table's D call, lacks a check against the DNA. TRBV21-1 is noted as a pseudogene. This CDR3 is built from 16 residues. This CDR3 reads CASSPVRGARDTEAFF. The CDR3 nucleotides are TGTGCCAGCAGCCCGGTCAGGGGGGCGCGGGACACTGAAGCTTTCTTT.

This clonotype was seen a handful of times. The V and J genes are TRBV5-1 and TRBJ2-1, with TRBD2 identical over 8 bases. V dropped 0 bases and J dropped 4; count of bases not matched to a gene: 3. The CDR3 has 15 amino acids. Germline V gives CDR1 SGHRS, CDR2 YFSETQ. The CDR3 here is CASSLVSSGYNEQFF. As DNA, the CDR3 is TGCGCCAGCAGCTTGGTTTCTAGCGGGTACAATGAGCAGTTCTTC.

This clonotype was counted at least ten times. The V call is TRBV2, the J call TRBJ2-7, with D unresolved. Germline CDR1 reads SNHLY; CDR2 reads FYNNEI. The V and J ends lost 3 bases and 0 bases respectively, with 9 bases between them. The CDR3 covers 14 residues. This chain's CDR3 is CASSDTSYSYEQYF. The CDR3 region has the DNA TGTGCCAGCAGTGACACAAGCTACTCCTACGAGCAGTACTTC.

This clonotype was recorded at least ten times. J is TRBJ2-3 and V is TRBV6-5; a possible D gene is TRBD2 (6 bases). This CDR3 spans 14 amino acids. The germline CDR1 and CDR2 sequences are MNHEY and SVGAGI. V shed 3 bases and J shed 5 bases, with 12 bases lying between them. In nucleotides, the CDR3 is TGTGCCAGCAGTTATAATGGGGGGAAAGATACGCAGTATTTT. Protein sequence: CASSYNGGKDTQYF.

This clonotype was picked up one time. The chain employs TRBV9 and TRBJ2-1, with D possibly being TRBD1 or TRBD2 (6 bases each). Germline V gives CDR1 SGDLS, CDR2 YYNGEE. The CDR3 is 15 amino acids. V lost 4 bases, J lost 7 bases, and 18 bases lay in between. The CDR3 reads CASSPRGGSDNEQFF. The CDR3, as DNA: TGTGCCAGCAGCCCAAGAGGGGGGAGTGATAATGAGCAGTTCTTC.

This clonotype was seen many times. The chain couples TRBV7-9 to TRBJ1-5; unclear D gene. The CDR3 covers 13 residues. Germline CDR1 is SEHNR and CDR2 is FQNEAQ (reference sequence). Trimming stripped 1 base from V and 2 bases from J, with 3 bases between. The CDR3: CASSLVGNQPQHF. Here the CDR3 DNA reads TGTGCCAGCAGCTTAGTAGGCAATCAGCCCCAGCATTTT.

The chain is built from TRBV6-1 and TRBJ2-5, with 8 bases fitting TRBD2. In germline, CDR1 is MNHNS, CDR2 SASEGT. CDR3 length: 14 residues. Trimming cost V 6 bases and J 5 bases; bases outside gene matches: 8. The CDR3 here is CASSPGGLGETQYF. In DNA, the CDR3 is TGTGCCAGCAGCCCGGGGGGGTTGGGGGAGACCCAGTACTTC.

The genes are TRBV15 and TRBJ2-2; TRBD1 agrees at 8 bases. Germline assignment: CDR1 LNHNV and CDR2 YYDKDF (reference sequence). V shed 1 base and J 4 bases; nucleotides not matched to a gene: 5. The CDR3 covers 16 residues. CDR3 sequence reads: CATSRARTGRTGELFF. The DNA of the CDR3 is TGTGCCACCAGCAGAGCACGGACAGGGCGCACCGGGGAGCTGTTTTTT.

As to this clonotype: A clone one base away is much larger, so this may be a read error. The chain recombines TRBV7-2 with TRBJ2-3; TRBD1 aligns across 7 bases. Germline V gene sequence: CDR1 SGHTA, CDR2 FQGNSA. The CDR3 contains 15 residues. V lost 6 bases to trimming and J lost 10 bases; unmatched junction nucleotides: 16. The CDR3 loop reads CASRSTPGTASSQYF. The CDR3 bases are TGTGCCAGCAGATCCACCCCGGGGACAGCGAGTTCGCAGTATTTT.

J is TRBJ2-1 and V is TRBV9; 8 bases are shared with TRBD2. Germline V gives CDR1 SGDLS, CDR2 YYNGEE. With 0 bases clipped from V and 1 base from J, the junction kept 12 bases outside the gene matches. CDR3 size: 19 residues. The CDR3: CASSVGIGGDSGSYNEQFF. The CDR3 bases are TGTGCCAGCAGCGTAGGAATCGGGGGGGACTCAGGGTCCTACAATGAGCAGTTCTTC.

This clonotype occurred a few times. The V gene is TRBV20-1, the J gene TRBJ2-3; a possible D gene is TRBD2 (6 bases). The CDR3 sequence is 15 residues long. Germline CDR1 and CDR2: DFQATT and SNEGSKA (reference sequence). V lost 0 bases and J lost 6, with 16 bases in between. CDR3 amino acids: CSARDSATREDTQYF. Written as DNA, the CDR3 is TGCAGTGCTAGAGATAGCGCGACTAGGGAGGATACGCAGTATTTT.

This clonotype was recorded at least ten times. The gene calls are TRBV5-6 and TRBJ2-7; TRBD2 agrees at 9 bases. The CDR3 consists of 14 residues. Losses at the gene ends were 2 bases for V and 4 bases for J; bases not matched to a gene: 4. Germline CDR1 reads SGHDT; CDR2 reads YYEEEE. The chain's CDR3 is CASSFSAGGYEQYF. CDR3 sequence (DNA): TGTGCCAGCAGCTTTAGCGCGGGAGGGTACGAGCAGTACTTC.

V is TRBV6-5 and J is TRBJ2-2; TRBD1 aligns across 7 bases. The CDR3 has 14 amino acids. CDR1 MNHEY and CDR2 SVGAGI come from the germline V gene. After removal of 2 bases from V and 4 bases from J, the junction contained 1 base not matched to a gene. The CDR3 DNA reads as TGTGCCAGCAGTTACGACAGGGTCACCGGGGAGCTGTTTTTT. This gives the protein CASSYDRVTGELFF.

The table lists this clonotype with many counts. The chain joins TRBV25-1 to TRBJ2-2, with TRBD1 as a possible D gene (6 bases). CDR1 and CDR2 (germline): MGHDK, SYGVNS. CDR3 length equals 16 residues. V lost 6 bases, J lost 6 bases, and 20 bases lay in between. The CDR3 spells CASSLGTGTWSGELFF. The CDR3 DNA reads as TGTGCCAGCAGCCTGGGAACAGGGACCTGGTCCGGGGAGCTGTTTTTT.

The chain uses TRBV12-3 or TRBV12-4 and TRBJ1-1; D is unclear. Trimming removed 6 bases from V and 1 base from J, with 9 bases in between. The CDR3 is made up of 13 amino acids. The CDR3: CASSLTQNTEAFF. The CDR3 DNA is TGTGCCAGCAGCCTCACACAGAACACTGAAGCTTTCTTT.

The table lists this clonotype with a few counts. V usage is TRBV7-9 and J usage is TRBJ1-2; the match to TRBD1 covers 7 bases. The CDR3 contains 13 residues. V lost 5 bases to trimming and J lost 4 bases; unmatched junction nucleotides: 4. Germline V gene sequence: CDR1 SEHNR, CDR2 FQNEAQ (reference sequence). CDR3 sequence: CASSPGQFYGYTF. CDR3 DNA: TGTGCCAGCAGCCCGGGACAGTTCTATGGCTACACCTTC.

The chain employs TRBV5-1 and TRBJ2-5; 12 bases are a match to TRBD2. The CDR3 extends over 16 amino acids. V lost 7 bases to trimming and J lost 5 bases; unmatched junction nucleotides: 12. Germline CDR1 SGHRS, CDR2 YFSETQ. Here the CDR3 DNA reads TGCGCCAGCTCAACTAGCGGGAGGTCGAGGGATGAGACCCAGTACTTC. It codes for CASSTSGRSRDETQYF.

The gene calls are TRBV9 and TRBJ2-1; 13 bases line up with TRBD2. The V gene's germline CDR1 is SGDLS and CDR2 YYNGEE. This CDR3 has 15 residues. V shed 0 bases and J 9 bases; nucleotides not matched to a gene: 3. DNA of the CDR3: TGTGCCAGCAGCGTAGATACTAGCGGGAGGGGTGAGCAGTTCTTC. Translated: CASSVDTSGRGEQFF.